These 22 T cell receptor beta chains came from one sample sequenced in a study of beta chain features in type 1 diabetes listed by TCRdb under 2018. The library was obtained by the immunoSEQ multiplex PCR assay. The High Capacity cDNA Reverse Transcription Kit was used to reverse transcribe all of the isolated RNA, meaning that expressed TCRB transcripts were what got sequenced. TCRdb provides this immuneACCESS table in a form limited to in-frame rearrangements. Some clones are lacking; in checked studies, under half of them reflect an unresolved V gene, and why the rest are absent is not known. The sample yields fewer than 500,000 clones; approximately 14% were counted once. Less than 0.04% of the sample lies in the top ten. Sequencing was done on a sample of naive CD4+ T cells from blood. The sample's cell subset or site, from its label and the paper: true naive CD4+ T cells. The receptors stem from a young man in good health.

This clone appeared a few times. The rearrangement uses TRBV19 and TRBJ2-3; D is ambiguous. The V and J ends lost 8 bases and 6 bases respectively, with 18 bases between them. This CDR3 has 14 amino acids. Germline V CDR1 and CDR2: LNHDA, SQIVND (reference sequence). CDR3 DNA sequence: TGTGCCAGTGGCCCCTATGGAAGGGTGGATACGCAGTATTTT. Protein: CASGPYGRVDTQYF.

This clone came up a few times. This rearrangement joins TRBV7-2 to TRBJ2-2; D unresolved. CDR1 is SGHTA and CDR2 is FQGNSA in the germline V gene. The CDR3 runs to 15 residues. V dropped 3 bases and J dropped 0 bases, with 8 bases sitting between them. The CDR3: CASSLWQTNTGELFF. CDR3 bases: TGTGCCAGCAGCTTGTGGCAGACGAACACCGGGGAGCTGTTTTTT.

The rearrangement links TRBV7-2 to TRBJ2-1; 7 bases are a match to TRBD2. The CDR3 is made up of 18 amino acids. V was pared by 0 bases and J by 0 bases, with 8 bases of the junction left unmatched. The germline V gene has CDR1 SGHTA and CDR2 FQGNSA. The CDR3 spells CASSLAGSGASSYNEQFF. DNA of the CDR3: TGTGCCAGCAGCTTAGCGGGGAGCGGGGCGAGCTCCTACAATGAGCAGTTCTTC.

The J gene is TRBJ2-5, the V gene TRBV4-3; 9 bases line up with TRBD1. The CDR3 consists of 14 residues. From germline, CDR1 is LGHNA and CDR2 YSLEER. Trimming removed 4 bases from V and 5 bases from J; junction bases left unmatched: 5. The CDR3 sequence: CASSLQGASETQYF. As DNA, the CDR3 is TGCGCCAGCAGCCTACAGGGGGCGAGCGAGACCCAGTACTTC.

CDR3 region: CASSFTSGGFQETQYF. Written as DNA, the CDR3 is TGTGCCAGCAGCTTCACTAGCGGGGGATTCCAAGAGACCCAGTACTTC. The chain is built from TRBV11-2 and TRBJ2-5; the match to TRBD2 covers 11 bases. CDR1 and CDR2 from the germline V gene are SGHAT and FQNNGV. The CDR3 extends over 16 amino acids. With V trimmed by 3 bases and J by 1 base, 4 bases remained unmatched.

This chain connects TRBV4-1 to TRBJ1-1; D call uncertain. Trimming shortened V by 4 bases and J by 7 bases, and 16 bases separated the two germline ends. The CDR3 has 14 amino acids. CDR1 MGHRA and CDR2 YSYEKL come from the germline V gene. The CDR3: CASSRQLGSYEAFF. CDR3 bases: TGCGCCAGCAGCCGGCAATTAGGCAGCTATGAAGCTTTCTTT.

This clone occurred a few times. V is TRBV7-9 and J is TRBJ2-1; D is uncertain. The germline V gene has CDR1 SEHNR and CDR2 FQNEAQ (reference sequence). The CDR3 is made up of 13 amino acids. V gave up 5 bases and J gave up 10 bases, with 15 bases separating them. The CDR3 bases are TGTGCCAGCAGCCCGTCATTAATACAGGAGCAGTTCTTC. Translation gives CASSPSLIQEQFF. The full variable domain, with the rest looked up from reference TRBV7-9 and TRBJ2-1, is DTGVSQNPRHKITKRGQNVTFRCDPISEHNRLYWYRQTLGQGPEFLTYFQNEAQLEKSRLLSDRFSAERPKGSFSTLEIQRTEQGDSAMYLCASSPSLIQEQFFGPGTRLTVL.

There are a few counts of this clone. The rearrangement joins TRBV5-1 to TRBJ1-1; D is ambiguous. This CDR3 has 13 residues. V lost 6 bases to trimming and J lost 7 bases, with 16 bases between them. The germline V gene encodes CDR1 SGHRS and CDR2 YFSETQ. CDR3 DNA: TGCGCCAGCAAAGCCGACGGAGCTCTTGAAGCTTTCTTT. The encoded protein is CASKADGALEAFF.

The chain is built from TRBV29-1 and TRBJ2-3; D may correspond to TRBD1 or TRBD2 (6 bases each). The CDR3 runs to 11 residues. Germline CDR1 is SQVTM and CDR2 is ANQGSEA. The CDR3 loop reads CSYREVDTQYF. The DNA for the CDR3 is TGCAGTTACAGGGAGGTGGATACGCAGTATTTT.

In its sample, this clone was seen many times. The chain recombines TRBV29-1 with TRBJ2-5, with D maybe TRBD1 (6 bases). This CDR3 region has 12 residues. Looked up from germline, CDR1 is SQVTM and CDR2 is ANQGSEA. V gave up 7 bases and J gave up 2 bases, with 11 bases separating them. The CDR3 DNA sequence: TGCAGCGCTCAGGGGCCTCAAGAGACCCAGTACTTC. It translates to CSAQGPQETQYF.

The chain uses TRBV7-2 and TRBJ2-2, with no clear D. This CDR3 comprises 14 residues. Trimming took 1 base from V and 6 from J, leaving 9 bases between them. Germline V gene lookup returns CDR1 SGHTA and CDR2 FQGNSA. The CDR3 bases are TGTGCCAGCAGCTTAGGAGAGGTTTCCGGGGAGCTGTTTTTT. It specifies CASSLGEVSGELFF.

This clone was seen only a few times. The V and J genes are TRBV7-2 and TRBJ2-5; TRBD2 aligns across 7 bases. The CDR3 is 16 residues long. Germline V CDR1 and CDR2: SGHTA, FQGNSA. J was trimmed by 4 bases and V by 5 bases; bases with no gene match: 13. CDR3 DNA: TGTGCCAGCAGCAAACCGGGTGGGAGGGGCCCAGAGACCCAGTACTTC. This translates into CASSKPGGRGPETQYF. The full variable domain, with the rest looked up from reference TRBV7-2 and TRBJ2-5, is GAGVSQSPSNKVTEKGKDVELRCDPISGHTALYWYRQSLGQGLEFLIYFQGNSAPDKSGLPSDRFSAERTGGSVSTLTIQRTQQEDSAVYLCASSKPGGRGPETQYFGPGTRLLVL.

This clone was observed a handful of times. The genes are TRBV30 and TRBJ1-1; D might be TRBD1 (5 bases). V was pared by 1 base and J by 10 bases, with 16 bases between. Germline CDR1 GTSNPN, CDR2 SVGIG (reference sequence). The CDR3 spans 13 residues. The CDR3 region has the DNA TGTGCCTGGAGTGGAGGCAGGGCCCGAGGAGCTTTCTTT. Its translation: CAWSGGRARGAFF.

The rearrangement joins TRBV7-8 to TRBJ2-2; D might be TRBD2 (5 bases). The germline V gene has CDR1 SGHVS and CDR2 FQNEAQ. This CDR3 spans 14 amino acids. Trimming removed 1 base at V and 5 bases at J, with 8 bases between. DNA for the CDR3: TGTGCCAGCAGCTTAGGCGGGCCAACCGGGGAGCTGTTTTTT. Translation: CASSLGGPTGELFF.

This clone was detected a few times. The chain joins TRBV15 to TRBJ1-1; D call uncertain. CDR3 size: 14 residues. From germline, CDR1 is LNHNV and CDR2 YYDKDF (reference sequence). V was clipped by 3 bases and J by 7 bases, with 15 bases between them. The CDR3 nucleotides are TGTGCCACCAGCAGGGCCAGGAGGGAAGGTGAAGCTTTCTTT. It codes for CATSRARREGEAFF.

This clone has a handful of counts. The chain uses TRBV4-3 and TRBJ2-6; 7 bases are shared with TRBD1. This CDR3 spans 16 amino acids. Looked up from germline, CDR1 is LGHNA and CDR2 is YSLEER. V dropped 1 base and J dropped 4; count of bases not matched to a gene: 4. CDR3: CASSQVTGAGANVLTF. The DNA for the CDR3 is TGCGCCAGCAGCCAAGTCACAGGGGCCGGGGCCAACGTCCTGACTTTC.

The chain recombines TRBV2 with TRBJ1-4; D call uncertain. Germline CDR1 and CDR2: SNHLY and FYNNEI. This CDR3 is 15 amino acids long. V lost 9 bases and J lost 5, with 19 bases in between. The CDR3 sequence is CASRRLGRENEKLFF. The CDR3 nucleotides are TGTGCCAGTCGAAGATTGGGGAGAGAGAATGAAAAACTGTTTTTT.

The chain couples TRBV4-2 to TRBJ2-1; 8 positions match TRBD1. The CDR3 length is 12 residues. CDR1 and CDR2 (germline): LGHNA, YNFKEQ. The trim removed 4 bases at V and 12 bases at J, leaving 5 bases unmatched. The CDR3 loop reads CASSPRTGRQFF. CDR3 coding DNA: TGTGCCAGCAGCCCAAGGACAGGGAGGCAGTTCTTC.

In DNA form, the CDR3 reads TGTGCCAGCATACGTTGTGCGAGGTTTGGGTCCTACGAGCAGTACGTC. Protein product: CASIRCARFGSYEQYV. V and J are TRBV18 and TRBJ2-7; no firm D call. CDR3 length: 16 amino acids. Looked up from germline, CDR1 is KGHSH and CDR2 is LQKENI. The germline V and J ends were trimmed by 8 bases and 1 base, with 21 bases remaining between them.

The chain carries TRBV9 and TRBJ2-7; D ambiguous. The germline V gene encodes CDR1 SGDLS and CDR2 YYNGEE. CDR3 length: 15 amino acids. Between the trimmed V and J ends, which lost 0 bases and 3 bases, there was a span of 13 bases. CDR3 DNA: TGTGCCAGCAGCGTAGAACCTGTCGTCCTCTACGAGCAGTACTTC. Encoded protein: CASSVEPVVLYEQYF.

This clone appeared a few times. J is TRBJ2-7 and V is TRBV23-1; 8 positions match TRBD2. Being an ORF, TRBV23-1 has a function that is uncertain. The CDR3 is made up of 13 amino acids. Losses at the gene ends were 1 base for V and 7 bases for J; bases not matched to a gene: 3. Here the CDR3 reads CASSQLAGKEQYV. The DNA for the CDR3 is TGCGCCAGCAGTCAATTAGCGGGAAAGGAGCAGTACGTC.

This rearrangement joins TRBV9 to TRBJ2-7, with D possibly matching TRBD1 (6 bases). Germline V CDR1 and CDR2: SGDLS, YYNGEE. CDR3 length: 14 amino acids. The V and J ends lost 0 bases and 3 bases respectively, with 10 bases between them. The CDR3 coding sequence is TGTGCCAGCAGCGTAGGAGTGGACAGCTACGAGCAGTACTTC. Its protein product is CASSVGVDSYEQYF.